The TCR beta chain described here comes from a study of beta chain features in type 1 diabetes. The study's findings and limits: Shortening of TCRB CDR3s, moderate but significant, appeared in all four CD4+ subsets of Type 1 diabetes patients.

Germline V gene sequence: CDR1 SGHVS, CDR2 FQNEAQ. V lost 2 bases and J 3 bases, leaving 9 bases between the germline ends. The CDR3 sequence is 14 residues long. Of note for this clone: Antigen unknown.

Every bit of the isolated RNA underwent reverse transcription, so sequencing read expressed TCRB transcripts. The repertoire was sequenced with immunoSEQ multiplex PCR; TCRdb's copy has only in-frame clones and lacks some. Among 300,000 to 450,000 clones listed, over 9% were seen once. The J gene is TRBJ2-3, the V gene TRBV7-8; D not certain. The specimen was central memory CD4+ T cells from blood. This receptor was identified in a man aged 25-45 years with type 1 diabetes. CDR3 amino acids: CASSLTFLTDTQYF. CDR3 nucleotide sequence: TGTGCCAGCAGCTTAACATTTCTAACAGATACGCAGTATTTT.